The next 19 T cell receptor beta chains were all read from a single sample in a study of blood T cell repertoires in COVID-19. The table came from immunoSEQ multiplex PCR; TCRdb's copy has only in-frame clones and leaves some out. The sample has about 200,000 clones; roughly 82% are singletons. Sequencing was done on a sample of PBMCs or T cells enriched from blood (not recorded which). The receptors originated from a woman aged 60-70 years with acute COVID-19.

The chain carries TRBV19 and TRBJ2-2; D may be TRBD1 (6 bases). Germline V CDR1 and CDR2: LNHDA, SQIVND (reference sequence). The CDR3 has 14 amino acids. V was trimmed by 11 bases and J by 4 bases, leaving 17 bases between them. CDR3: CAGSRTGLTGELFF. Written as DNA, the CDR3 is TGTGCCGGGTCGCGAACAGGGCTCACCGGGGAGCTGTTTTTT. The complete variable domain, with remaining parts taken from reference TRBV19 and TRBJ2-2, reads DGGITQSPKYLFRKEGQNVTLSCEQNLNHDAMYWYRQDPGQGLRLIYYSQIVNDFQKGDIAEGYSVSREKKESFPLTVTSAQKNPTAFYLCAGSRTGLTGELFFGEGSRLTVL.

The CDR3 here is CASSSQTSTDTQYF. The CDR3 DNA sequence: TGTGCCAGCAGTTCGCAGACTAGCACAGATACGCAGTATTTT. This rearrangement joins TRBV27 to TRBJ2-3; D not certain. Germline CDR1 MNHEY, CDR2 SMNVEV (reference sequence). The CDR3 runs to 14 residues. The V end was cut by 4 bases, the J end by 0 bases, with 8 bases between.

The chain combines TRBV5-1 with TRBJ1-4; D ambiguous. V was trimmed by 0 bases and J by 8 bases, leaving 14 bases between them. The germline V gene encodes CDR1 SGHRS and CDR2 YFSETQ. The CDR3 runs to 15 residues. The CDR3, as DNA: TGCGCCAGCAGCTTGGATAGCCGGATCCAAGAAAAACTGTTTTTT. It translates to CASSLDSRIQEKLFF. Variable domain in full (rest from reference TRBV5-1 and TRBJ1-4): KAGVTQTPRYLIKTRGQQVTLSCSPISGHRSVSWYQQTPGQGLQFLFEYFSETQRNKGNFPGRFSGRQFSNSRSEMNVSTLELGDSALYLCASSLDSRIQEKLFFGSGTQLSVL.

V usage is TRBV19 and J usage is TRBJ1-4, with no clear D. Trimming cost V 5 bases and J 8 bases, with 12 bases left between them. Germline V lookup: CDR1 LNHDA, CDR2 SQIVND (reference sequence). The CDR3 sequence is 13 residues long. CDR3 nucleotide sequence: TGTGCCAGTAGTGGCCCCGCGGAAGAAAAACTGTTTTTT. Protein product: CASSGPAEEKLFF.

The V gene is TRBV11-2, the J gene TRBJ2-7; D perhaps matches TRBD1 (5 bases). The CDR3 contains 14 residues. Trimming stripped 5 bases from V and 5 bases from J, with 16 bases between. Germline V gene lookup returns CDR1 SGHAT and CDR2 FQNNGV. The CDR3 nucleotides read TGTGCCAGCAGCGCATCGTACAGGCCCCACGAGCAGTACTTC. Its translation: CASSASYRPHEQYF. The full variable domain, completed using reference TRBV11-2 and TRBJ2-7, is EAGVAQSPRYKIIEKRQSVAFWCNPISGHATLYWYQQILGQGPKLLIQFQNNGVVDDSQLPKDRFSAERLKGVDSTLKIQPAKLEDSAVYLCASSASYRPHEQYFGPGTRLTVT.

The V gene is TRBV5-6, the J gene TRBJ1-1; D is undetermined. CDR1 and CDR2 (germline): SGHDT, YYEEEE. The CDR3 totals 11 residues. V shed 0 bases and J shed 5 bases, with 2 bases lying between them. Here the CDR3 reads CASSLATEAFF. DNA for the CDR3: TGTGCCAGCAGCTTGGCGACTGAAGCTTTCTTT.

CDR3 sequence (DNA): TGTGCCAGCAGCTTTGAGGGGGGGGACAATGAAAAACTGTTTTTT. Its translation is CASSFEGGDNEKLFF. This chain links TRBV7-6 with TRBJ1-4; D is possibly TRBD1 (6 bases). The CDR3 has 15 residues. Germline loops: CDR1 SGHVS, CDR2 FNYEAQ. Trimming stripped 3 bases from V and 5 bases from J, with 13 bases between.

The rearrangement uses TRBV27 and TRBJ2-5; TRBD1 might be the D (6 bases). The CDR3 is 18 amino acids. V gave up 2 bases and J gave up 2 bases, with 21 bases separating them. The germline V gene has CDR1 MNHEY and CDR2 SMNVEV (reference sequence). CDR3 loop: CASSLGQGNPVGQETQYF. CDR3 DNA sequence: TGTGCCAGCAGTTTAGGTCAGGGGAACCCGGTGGGTCAAGAGACCCAGTACTTC.

The chain carries TRBV21-1 and TRBJ2-4; TRBD1, the D gene given by the table, was not confirmed from the DNA. TRBV21-1 is described as a pseudogene. The CDR3 runs 14 residues. The DNA of the CDR3 is TGTGCCAGCAGCAAAGATTGGCAGGGGGACATTCAGTACTTC. It encodes CASSKDWQGDIQYF.

The V gene is TRBV7-2, the J gene TRBJ2-3; D is unresolved. Germline CDR1 SGHTA, CDR2 FQGNSA. This CDR3 is built from 12 residues. V lost 11 bases and J lost 6, with 15 bases in between. The CDR3 loop is CAGGRSGDTQYF. The CDR3 DNA sequence: TGTGCCGGTGGCCGATCCGGGGATACGCAGTATTTT.

The chain combines TRBV4-3 with TRBJ2-2; D is possibly TRBD1 (6 bases). The CDR3 extends over 18 amino acids. V lost 1 base to trimming and J lost 4 bases, with 19 bases between them. Per germline, CDR1 LGHNA and CDR2 YSLEER. The CDR3 DNA is TGCGCCAGCAGCCAAGCCCGGCGGCAGGGGATCGTCACCGGGGAGCTGTTTTTT. It yields the protein CASSQARRQGIVTGELFF.

This clone occurred once. This chain uses TRBV7-9 with TRBJ1-6, with 9 bases matching TRBD1. From germline, CDR1 is SEHNR and CDR2 FQNEAQ (reference sequence). The junction had 6 bases not matched to a gene; V was cut back by 6 bases and J by 6 bases. The CDR3 consists of 15 residues. Written as DNA, the CDR3 is TGTGCCAGCAGTGGACAGGGGCGAGGTAATTCACCCCTCCACTTT. Translation: CASSGQGRGNSPLHF.

J is TRBJ1-4 and V is TRBV19; D is possibly TRBD1 (6 bases). V was pared by 6 bases and J by 8 bases, with 13 bases between. This CDR3 has 13 amino acids. The germline V gene encodes CDR1 LNHDA and CDR2 SQIVND (reference sequence). CDR3: CASSIQGQEKLFF. The CDR3 bases are TGTGCCAGTAGCATACAGGGACAAGAAAAACTGTTTTTT. The full variable domain, completed using reference TRBV19 and TRBJ1-4, is DGGITQSPKYLFRKEGQNVTLSCEQNLNHDAMYWYRQDPGQGLRLIYYSQIVNDFQKGDIAEGYSVSREKKESFPLTVTSAQKNPTAFYLCASSIQGQEKLFFGSGTQLSVL.

CDR3 protein: CASSSPGGGTDTQYF. CDR3 DNA: TGTGCCAGCAGCTCCCCGGGGGGGGGCACAGATACGCAGTATTTT. The chain is built from TRBV7-6 and TRBJ2-3; 8 nucleotides align to TRBD2. The germline gives CDR1 SGHVS, CDR2 FNYEAQ. With V trimmed by 4 bases and J by 1 base, 4 bases remained unmatched. The CDR3 has 15 amino acids.

The chain links TRBV7-9 to TRBJ1-1, with D tentatively TRBD1 (5 bases). There are 14 residues in the CDR3. V gave up 7 bases and J gave up 5 bases, with 17 bases separating them. Germline loops: CDR1 SEHNR, CDR2 FQNEAQ (reference sequence). CDR3 in amino acids: CASTRDYHITEAFF. The CDR3 bases are TGTGCCAGCACCCGGGACTATCATATAACTGAAGCTTTCTTT. The variable domain in full, with the rest retrieved from reference TRBV7-9 and TRBJ1-1, is DTGVSQNPRHKITKRGQNVTFRCDPISEHNRLYWYRQTLGQGPEFLTYFQNEAQLEKSRLLSDRFSAERPKGSFSTLEIQRTEQGDSAMYLCASTRDYHITEAFFGQGTRLTVV.

The V gene is TRBV29-1, the J gene TRBJ1-1; D is unclear. The germline V and J ends were trimmed by 3 bases and 9 bases, with 11 bases remaining between them. This CDR3 spans 11 amino acids. The germline V gene has CDR1 SQVTM and CDR2 ANQGSEA. This chain's CDR3 is CSVDTGMQAFF. The CDR3 DNA follows: TGCAGCGTTGATACGGGGATGCAAGCTTTCTTT.

The rearrangement uses TRBV5-6 and TRBJ1-4; maybe TRBD1 (5 bases). CDR1 is SGHDT and CDR2 is YYEEEE in the germline V gene. V lost 7 bases, J lost 0 bases, and 19 bases lay in between. This CDR3 has 17 amino acids. As DNA, the CDR3 is TGTGCCAGCGGTTTCCTCCAGGGAACTGCAACTAATGAAAAACTGTTTTTT. This sequence encodes CASGFLQGTATNEKLFF.

This chain links TRBV7-9 with TRBJ2-3; perhaps TRBD2 as D (5 bases). Germline V CDR1 and CDR2: SEHNR, FQNEAQ (reference sequence). Trimming took off 5 bases at V and 2 bases at J, with 14 bases between the two ends. This CDR3 has 15 residues. The CDR3 nucleotides read TGTGCCAGCAGCCCCAAGCGGCGACTCACAGATACGCAGTATTTT. Protein: CASSPKRRLTDTQYF.

This clone was seen more than once but under ten times. This chain links TRBV11-2 with TRBJ2-5; 8 nucleotides match TRBD2. Germline lookup yields CDR1 SGHAT and CDR2 FQNNGV. J was trimmed by 5 bases and V by 0 bases; bases with no gene match: 5. The CDR3 consists of 15 residues. CDR3 sequence: CASSLDPGGHETQYF. CDR3 nucleotide sequence: TGTGCCAGCAGCTTAGATCCGGGAGGGCACGAGACCCAGTACTTC.